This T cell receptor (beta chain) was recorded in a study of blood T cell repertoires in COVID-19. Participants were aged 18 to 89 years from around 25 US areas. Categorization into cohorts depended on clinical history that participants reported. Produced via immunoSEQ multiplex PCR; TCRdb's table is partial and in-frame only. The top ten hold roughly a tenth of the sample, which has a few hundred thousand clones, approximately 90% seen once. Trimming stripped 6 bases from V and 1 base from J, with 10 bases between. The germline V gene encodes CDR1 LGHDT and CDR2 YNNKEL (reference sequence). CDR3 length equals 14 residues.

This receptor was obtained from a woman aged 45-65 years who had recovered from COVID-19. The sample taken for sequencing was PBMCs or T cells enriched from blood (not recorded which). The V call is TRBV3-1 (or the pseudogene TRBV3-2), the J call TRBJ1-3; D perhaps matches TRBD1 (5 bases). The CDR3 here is CASSSQGSGNTIYF. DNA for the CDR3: TGTGCCAGCAGTTCGCAGGGATCTGGAAACACCATATATTTT.